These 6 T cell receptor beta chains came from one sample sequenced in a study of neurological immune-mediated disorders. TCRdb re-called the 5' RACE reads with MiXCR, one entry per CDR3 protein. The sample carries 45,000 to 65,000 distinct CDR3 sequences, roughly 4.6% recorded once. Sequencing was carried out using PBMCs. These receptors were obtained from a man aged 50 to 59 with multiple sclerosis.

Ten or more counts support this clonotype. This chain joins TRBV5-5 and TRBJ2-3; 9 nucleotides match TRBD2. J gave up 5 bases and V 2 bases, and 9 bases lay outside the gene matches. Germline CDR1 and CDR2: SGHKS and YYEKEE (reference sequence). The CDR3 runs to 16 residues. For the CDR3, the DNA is TGTGCCAGCAGCTTTAGGGGCGGGGGGGTTGGAGATACGCAGTATTTT. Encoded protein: CASSFRGGGVGDTQYF. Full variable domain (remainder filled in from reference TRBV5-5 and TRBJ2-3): DAGVTQSPTHLIKTRGQQVTLRCSPISGHKSVSWYQQVLGQGPQFIFQYYEKEERGRGNFPDRFSARQFPNYSSELNVNALLLGDSALYLCASSFRGGGVGDTQYFGPGTRLTVL.

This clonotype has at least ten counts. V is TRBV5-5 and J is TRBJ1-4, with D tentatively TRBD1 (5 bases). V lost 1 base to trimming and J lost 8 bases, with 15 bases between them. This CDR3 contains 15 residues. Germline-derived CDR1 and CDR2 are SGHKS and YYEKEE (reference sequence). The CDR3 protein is CASSLTTHGAEKLFF. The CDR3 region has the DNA TGTGCCAGCAGCTTGACAACGCACGGGGCAGAAAAACTGTTTTTT.

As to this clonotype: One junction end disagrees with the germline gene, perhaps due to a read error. The CDR3 coding sequence is TGTGCCAGCAGCTTAGTCAACAATCAGCCCCAGAATTTT. It translates to CASSLVNNQPQNF. The genes are TRBV7-8 and TRBJ1-5; D is ambiguous. From germline, CDR1 is SGHVS and CDR2 FQNEAQ. This CDR3 has 13 residues.

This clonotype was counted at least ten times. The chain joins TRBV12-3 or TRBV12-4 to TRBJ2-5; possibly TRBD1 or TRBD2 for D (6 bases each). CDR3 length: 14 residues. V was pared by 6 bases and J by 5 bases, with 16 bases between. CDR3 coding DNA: TGTGCCAGCAGGTGGGGGCCGGAGGGGGAGACCCAGTACTTC. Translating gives CASRWGPEGETQYF.

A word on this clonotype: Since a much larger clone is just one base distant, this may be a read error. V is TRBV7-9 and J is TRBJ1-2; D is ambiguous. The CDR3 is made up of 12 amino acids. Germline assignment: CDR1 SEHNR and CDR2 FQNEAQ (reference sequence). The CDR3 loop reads CANSLLRYGYTF. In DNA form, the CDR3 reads TGTGCCAACAGCCTACTTCGTTATGGCTACACCTTC.

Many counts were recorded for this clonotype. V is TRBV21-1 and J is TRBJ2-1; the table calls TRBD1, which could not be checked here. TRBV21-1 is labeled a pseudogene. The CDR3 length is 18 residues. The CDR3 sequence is CASSKSSMGGTSYNEQFF. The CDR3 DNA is TGTGCCAGCAGCAAATCGAGTATGGGCGGAACTTCCTACAATGAGCAGTTCTTC.